This passage covers 15 T cell receptor beta chains from one sample sequenced in a study of radiation and T cells in renal cell carcinoma. Clones were read by immunoSEQ multiplex PCR, and TCRdb kept only the in-frame ones, dropping some. Of approximately 150,000 clones in the sample, about 88% were seen once. The time point here: blood 4 weeks post-SBRT, at nephrectomy. The treatment was: 15 Gy SBRT to primary tumor, nephrectomy 4 weeks later. Sample: blood, taken from a patient whose treatment included radiotherapy and nephrectomy. The receptors here all came from a woman aged 45 to 65 with renal cell carcinoma.

The chain employs TRBV5-6 and TRBJ2-1; 8 bases agree with TRBD2. Looked up from germline, CDR1 is SGHDT and CDR2 is YYEEEE. CDR3 length: 17 amino acids. The V segment lost 0 bases and the J segment 5 bases; nucleotides outside the gene matches: 10. CDR3 nucleotide sequence: TGTGCCAGCAGCTTGGCCAGCGGTGCGGGGGGCCACAATGAGCAGTTCTTC. Translated: CASSLASGAGGHNEQFF.

The J gene is TRBJ2-3, the V gene TRBV28; the match to TRBD2 covers 9 bases. The CDR3 consists of 20 residues. V gave up 5 bases and J gave up 3 bases; unmatched junction bases: 21. CDR1 and CDR2 (germline): MDHEN, SYDVKM. The CDR3 DNA sequence: TGTGCCAGCAGTCGAACCAATATCCTTTTAGCGGGAGAGGGAACAGATACGCAGTATTTT. This translates into CASSRTNILLAGEGTDTQYF.

J is TRBJ1-1 and V is TRBV5-8, with unresolved D. The CDR3 sequence is 14 residues long. V was trimmed by 6 bases and J by 3 bases, leaving 15 bases between them. The germline CDR1 and CDR2 sequences are SGHTS and YDEGEE. In DNA form, the CDR3 reads TGTGCCAGCAACCGTCTCTCCGCAGACACTGAAGCTTTCTTT. Translation: CASNRLSADTEAFF.

This clone is a singleton in its sample. The sample carries other DNA sequences with the same CDR3. The chain has TRBV7-2 and TRBJ2-2, with 8 nucleotides matching TRBD2. After removal of 0 bases from V and 4 bases from J, the junction contained 4 bases not matched to a gene. The length of the CDR3 is 16 residues. CDR1 SGHTA and CDR2 FQGNSA come from the germline V gene. CDR3 sequence reads: CASSLAGSGGTGELFF. The CDR3 region has the DNA TGTGCCAGCAGCTTAGCAGGGAGCGGGGGCACCGGGGAGCTGTTTTTT.

This chain joins TRBV7-2 and TRBJ2-7, with TRBD1 matching over 10 bases. The V and J ends lost 5 bases and 0 bases, in that order; junction bases with no gene match: 7. From germline, CDR1 is SGHTA and CDR2 FQGNSA. The CDR3 is 16 residues long. The CDR3 DNA reads as TGTGCCAGCAGCGCTGGACAGGGGGGGCCCTCCTACGAGCAGTACTTC. It encodes CASSAGQGGPSYEQYF.

The V and J genes are TRBV27 and TRBJ1-6; tentatively, D is TRBD1 (5 bases). CDR3 length: 14 amino acids. V lost 3 bases, J lost 8 bases, and 11 bases lay in between. Looked up from germline, CDR1 is MNHEY and CDR2 is SMNVEV (reference sequence). DNA of the CDR3: TGTGCCAGCAGTTTGGGGACCGTTGATTCACCCCTCCACTTT. Its translation: CASSLGTVDSPLHF.

The chain uses TRBV6-5 and TRBJ1-5; D gene ambiguous. With 4 bases removed from V and 5 bases from J, the gap between germline ends came to 9 bases. The CDR3 sequence is 13 residues long. CDR1 is MNHEY and CDR2 is SVGAGI in the germline V gene. The CDR3 nucleotides read TGTGCCAGCAGTTTTGGTGAAGATCAGCCCCAGCATTTT. It is translated as CASSFGEDQPQHF.

The chain links TRBV15 to TRBJ1-4, with 7 bases matching TRBD1. Germline trimming cut 2 bases from V and 12 bases from J; bases unmatched to any gene: 6. The germline V gene encodes CDR1 LNHNV and CDR2 YYDKDF (reference sequence). This CDR3 contains 13 residues. The chain's CDR3 is CATSRFDREELFF. CDR3 coding DNA: TGTGCCACCAGCAGATTTGACAGGGAAGAACTGTTTTTT.

The chain is built from TRBV7-2 and TRBJ1-4, with 10 bases fitting TRBD1. Germline values: CDR1 SGHTA, CDR2 FQGNSA. This CDR3 contains 15 residues. J lost 6 bases, V lost 1 base, and 2 bases had no gene match. The CDR3 loop is CASSLGQGADEKLFF. The DNA for the CDR3 is TGTGCCAGCAGCTTAGGACAGGGGGCGGATGAAAAACTGTTTTTT.

V usage is TRBV18 and J usage is TRBJ1-1; possibly TRBD1 for D (6 bases). Germline lookup yields CDR1 KGHSH and CDR2 LQKENI. Trimming took 4 bases from V and 5 from J, leaving 14 bases between them. The CDR3 consists of 14 residues. CDR3 nucleotide sequence: TGTGCCAGCTCACGGGGGTGGCAGGGGACTGAAGCTTTCTTT. This sequence encodes CASSRGWQGTEAFF.

The chain couples TRBV5-1 to TRBJ2-1; no reliable D call. The CDR3 is made up of 13 amino acids. CDR1 is SGHRS and CDR2 is YFSETQ in the germline V gene. Trimming shortened V by 1 base and J by 3 bases, and 5 bases separated the two germline ends. The CDR3 DNA is TGCGCCAGCAGCTTGTCCGACTACAATGAGCAGTTCTTC. Its translation is CASSLSDYNEQFF.

The chain joins TRBV7-2 to TRBJ1-3; 8 bases map to TRBD1. J gave up 8 bases and V 5 bases, and 5 bases lay outside the gene matches. The CDR3 runs 13 residues. The germline gives CDR1 SGHTA, CDR2 FQGNSA. The chain's CDR3 is CASSIQQGDTIYF. The CDR3 nucleotides are TGTGCCAGCAGCATTCAACAGGGGGACACCATATATTTT.

CDR3: CASSTRPTSGRASTDTQYF. CDR3 coding DNA: TGCGCCAGCAGCACCCGACCGACTAGCGGGAGGGCAAGCACAGATACGCAGTATTTT. V gene TRBV5-1 combines with J gene TRBJ2-3; 14 nucleotides align to TRBD2. The V gene end was trimmed by 4 bases and the J gene end by 0 bases; junction bases not matched to a gene: 10. This CDR3 comprises 19 residues. The germline gives CDR1 SGHRS, CDR2 YFSETQ.

The genes are TRBV19 and TRBJ2-3, with 13 bases aligning to TRBD2. V was clipped by 5 bases and J by 3 bases; unmatched bases: 8. Germline values: CDR1 LNHDA, CDR2 SQIVND (reference sequence). The CDR3 consists of 17 residues. As DNA, the CDR3 is TGTGCCAGTAGTGCCCAACTAGCGGGAGGGGGAACAGATACGCAGTATTTT. Translating it yields CASSAQLAGGGTDTQYF.

This chain uses TRBV18 with TRBJ1-2; TRBD1 aligns across 8 bases. The germline V gene encodes CDR1 KGHSH and CDR2 LQKENI. The CDR3 has 13 residues. V lost 3 bases, J lost 6 bases, and 3 bases stayed unmatched. The CDR3 loop is CASSPDRAHGYTF. The CDR3 nucleotides are TGTGCCAGCTCACCGGACAGGGCCCATGGCTACACCTTC.